In its sample, the clone carrying this TCR beta chain was seen a few times. Its antigen is unknown. As TCR cDNA was made by 5'RACE template switching, a universal primer site and UMIs were added. TCRdb fed the 5' RACE reads into MiXCR, producing one record per CDR3 protein. The profile shows around 180,000 distinct CDR3 sequences, approximately 6.2% of them singletons. The source of the sample is a study of T cells after yellow fever vaccination. Broader study findings: The secondary response was weaker, and its peak arrived faster, on day 5 versus 15. Re-detected after boosting: most primary clones, around 97% of CD4 and less than 90% of CD8. Repertoires sorted by FACS could include abundant clonotypes that are contaminants from the bulk population.

The material was CD4+ T cells sorted from PBMCs, obtained on the day of the first yellow fever vaccination. The TCR was taken from a man aged 18 to 29 who received the YFV17D yellow fever vaccine.

CDR3 sequence: CASRTDTQYF. The CDR3 DNA reads as TGTGCCTCCAGGACAGATACGCAGTATTTT. V usage is TRBV4-2 and J usage is TRBJ2-3; D unresolved. The CDR3 runs 10 residues. CDR1 LGHNA and CDR2 YNFKEQ come from the germline V gene. V was cut by 11 bases and J by 3 bases, with 6 bases left in between.